This T cell receptor (beta chain) was sequenced during a study of blood T cells in healthy people across ages (dated by TCRdb to about 2015). Notes on the research overall: In model experiments, roughly one uniquely barcoded TCR beta cDNA molecule per two T cells was captured by template switching. The study measured age-related changes in TCR beta repertoire diversity using deep sequencing normalized with unique cDNA molecular identifiers. The donors were divided into four age groups: young (average around 15 years), middle-aged (approximately 42), aged (about 61) and long-lived (more than 75). To avoid experimental bias, donors of different ages were randomly spread across the sequencing lanes. Using the same blood draw, the study looked at two additional independent replicas of 1 million unique cDNA reads for two donors, one aged 18 to 30 and the other aged 80 or older. Points the paper makes about the study in general: The CMV infection status of donors was not known, potentially confounding age-related changes in expanded clonotypes. Observed TCR beta diversity per million T cells fell roughly linearly with age, and a significant reduction was already apparent by age around 40. A strong correlation was found between observed TCR beta diversity and the percentage of naive T cells measured by flow cytometry. Conclusive comparison of naive and antigen-experienced compartments was prevented by the profiling of bulk unsorted PBMCs. Estimates of total diversity from one million sequenced T cells were regarded as lower bounds and underestimates. Compared with the aged group, the long-lived group had more naive CD4+ T cells, fewer expanded clones and increased TCR diversity, suggesting age selection.

Notes on this clonotype: Its target antigen remains unknown. There are no base qualities to consult, and no much larger clone falls within one base.

Including cysteine and phenylalanine, the CDR3 has 16 amino acids. The entry retains the CDR3 DNA only, 48 bases that are in frame from base 1. Donors were 39 systemically healthy Caucasian individuals from Russia aged roughly 6 to 100 years. Around 9.7 milliliters of peripheral blood were collected from each donor into EDTA-treated Vacutainer tubes. Ficoll-Paque density-gradient centrifugation was used to isolate PBMCs, with at least 6.5 million per sample. Trizol reagent was used to extract total RNA from the PBMCs, yielding at least 5.5 micrograms per sample. For every donor, flow cytometry on a PBMC aliquot measured the percentage of naive CD45RAhigh/CD27high T cells. Library construction relied on 5' RACE. The sequencer listed for this sample is Illumina HiSeq 2500. A second PCR of roughly 7 to 12 cycles was run with a J-beta primer mix and a sample-barcoded 5' primer. Each TCR beta cDNA molecule received a unique molecular identifier from a template-switch 5' adaptor carrying 12 random nucleotides. Each sample yielded at least 3 million CDR3-containing paired-end reads. First-strand cDNA synthesis was performed from all RNA using the Mint cDNA synthesis kit, with priming by a TRBC-specific oligonucleotide. Following uracil-DNA glycosylase treatment, a first 18-cycle PCR with universal primers M1SS and BC2_uni_R was performed on all cDNA. The study's processing was this. For normalization, 1 million high-quality reads, each with a distinct molecular identifier, were randomly selected from each sample. Reads sharing molecular identifiers were discarded rather than binned into consensus sequences. MiTCR, with a Q25 quality threshold and the strictest error-elimination algorithm, was used for CDR3 identification, clonotype clustering and error correction. A nonparametric unseen species model with Euler transformation was used to estimate lower-bound total TCR beta diversity. TCRdb took the public reads, trimmed them with fastp at Q25, ran MiXCR for clone calling and kept in-frame beta chains. Identical CDR3 protein sequences are pooled into one entry, listed with their most common genes and DNA. These V and J calls derive from TCRdb rather than the authors' analysis. The sample data list over 300,000 distinct CDR3 sequences, and 50% to 60% of these were observed just once. The top ten constitute under 60% of the sample.

This clonotype was obtained from a man aged 55 to 70 in good health. Rearrangement joined TRBV21-1 to TRBJ2-7; TRBD1 is the table's D call, not checked against the DNA. TRBV21-1 is a listed pseudogene. The sequenced sample consisted of blood. The CDR3 in this case is CASSRAGTGEPYEQYF. The DNA reads as follows: TGTGCCAGCAGCAGAGCCGGGACAGGGGAACCCTACGAGCAGTACTTC.